This T cell receptor (beta chain) was found in a study of Graves' ophthalmopathy and Graves' hyperthyroidism. Whole-study context: The blood sample was drawn at first diagnosis and before any treatment.

This clonotype was seen at least ten times. Its specificity is not known. Overall study findings and caveats: Ophthalmopathy progression cases were predicted by the model with 70.59% sensitivity and 72% to 85% specificity. Ophthalmopathy could be told apart from stable hyperthyroidism by a 13-signature model (87.88% sensitivity, roughly 80% specificity). Most expanded clonotypes from thyroid (those above 0.001 frequency) were also found in blood.

Trimming cost V 1 base and J 3 bases; bases outside gene matches: 5. The CDR3 covers 15 residues. Per the germline V gene, CDR1 is SNHLY and CDR2 is FYNNEI. Amplified material comprised TCR beta CDR3 regions derived from RNA transcripts. RT-PCR in the first round used HTBI primers; a second-round multiplex PCR followed. In TCRdb, the multiplex PCR reads were re-called with MiXCR into one record per CDR3 protein. The data contain about 210,000 distinct CDR3 sequences, around 28% of them singletons. Sample: peripheral blood. The sequence was obtained from a man aged 50 or older with Graves' ophthalmopathy. The chain links TRBV2 to TRBJ2-5; TRBD2 matches at 7 bases. The DNA of the CDR3 is TGTGCCAGCAGTGAAGGTCCGGGGGGAGAAGAGACCCAGTACTTC. It is translated as CASSEGPGGEETQYF.